Each of the 8 T cell receptor beta chains below was sequenced from the same sample in a study of cytomegalovirus exposure and HLA in healthy donors. TCRdb's copy holds only in-frame clones and misses some; the assay was immunoSEQ multiplex PCR. Here the sample spans over 45,000 clones, around 90% being singletons. The specimen sequenced was PBMCs. The receptors were gathered from a man aged 18-30 years in good health and CMV-seronegative.

The CDR3 is CASSLMVADTQYF. CDR3 DNA: TGTGCCAGCAGCTTGATGGTAGCAGATACGCAGTATTTT. The rearrangement joins TRBV5-6 to TRBJ2-3; D is uncertain. The germline V gene has CDR1 SGHDT and CDR2 YYEEEE. Between the trimmed V and J ends, which lost 1 base and 4 bases, there was a span of 7 bases. The CDR3 length is 13 residues. The entire variable domain, with the rest obtained from reference TRBV5-6 and TRBJ2-3, is as follows: DAGVTQSPTHLIKTRGQQVTLRCSPKSGHDTVSWYQQALGQGPQFIFQYYEEEERQRGNFPDRFSGHQFPNYSSELNVNALLLGDSALYLCASSLMVADTQYFGPGTRLTVL.

This clone was observed a handful of times. V is TRBV2 and J is TRBJ1-2; no firm D call. CDR1 SNHLY and CDR2 FYNNEI come from the germline V gene. This CDR3 has 14 amino acids. The V and J ends lost 2 bases and 4 bases respectively, with 11 bases between them. The CDR3 DNA reads as TGTGCCAGCAGTGAAAGGCCTGACACCTATGGCTACACCTTC. Amino acid sequence: CASSERPDTYGYTF.

The chain combines TRBV5-4 with TRBJ2-1, with D possibly TRBD2 on 6 matching bases. Germline CDR1 and CDR2: SGHNT and YYREEE (reference sequence). The CDR3 spans 14 residues. V dropped 4 bases and J dropped 4 bases, with 12 bases sitting between them. DNA for the CDR3: TGTGCCAGCAGCGCTGGAGGGCAATACAATGAGCAGTTCTTC. Its translation: CASSAGGQYNEQFF. The full variable domain, with the rest looked up from reference TRBV5-4 and TRBJ2-1, is ETGVTQSPTHLIKTRGQQVTLRCSSQSGHNTVSWYQQALGQGPQFIFQYYREEENGRGNFPPRFSGLQFPNYSSELNVNALELDDSALYLCASSAGGQYNEQFFGPGTRLTVL.

The chain uses TRBV28 and TRBJ2-7; possibly TRBD2 for D (6 bases). The CDR3 runs to 12 residues. V was shortened by 6 bases and J by 3 bases, with 9 bases between the two germline ends. The germline gives CDR1 MDHEN, CDR2 SYDVKM. DNA for the CDR3: TGTGCCAGCAGCGGGGGTATCTACGAGCAGTACTTC. The encoded protein is CASSGGIYEQYF.

The chain combines TRBV28 with TRBJ2-2; 7 positions match TRBD1. The V gene's germline CDR1 is MDHEN and CDR2 SYDVKM. Trimming removed 2 bases from V and 4 bases from J; junction bases left unmatched: 10. This CDR3 is 17 amino acids long. Here the CDR3 reads CASSLILSGGGTGELFF. The CDR3 DNA is TGTGCCAGCAGTTTAATTCTGTCAGGGGGTGGCACCGGGGAGCTGTTTTTT.

The chain carries TRBV28 and TRBJ1-1, with 8 bases fitting TRBD1. Germline V gene data show CDR1 as MDHEN and CDR2 as SYDVKM. Losses at the gene ends were 8 bases for V and 4 bases for J; bases not matched to a gene: 12. CDR3 length: 15 amino acids. The CDR3 spells CASHLPGGWGTEAFF. The DNA of the CDR3 is TGTGCCAGCCACCTCCCAGGGGGCTGGGGCACTGAAGCTTTCTTT.

V is TRBV7-2 and J is TRBJ2-1; maybe TRBD1 (5 bases). Germline V gene sequence: CDR1 SGHTA, CDR2 FQGNSA. Trimming removed 1 base from V and 8 bases from J, with 9 bases in between. The CDR3 runs 13 residues. CDR3 nucleotides: TGTGCCAGCAGCTTAGGGACAAGGGATGAGCAGTTCTTC. This translates into CASSLGTRDEQFF.

The chain is built from TRBV2 and TRBJ2-1, with 9 bases lining up with TRBD2. V shed 7 bases, J shed 10 bases, and the junction held 11 bases outside the gene matches. This CDR3 is 14 amino acids long. Germline V lookup: CDR1 SNHLY, CDR2 FYNNEI. The CDR3 nucleotides are TGTGCCAGCAACACGGGACTAGCCGGCGGGGAGCAGTTCTTC. Protein sequence: CASNTGLAGGEQFF. Full variable domain (rest looked up from reference TRBV2 and TRBJ2-1): EPEVTQTPSHQVTQMGQEVILRCVPISNHLYFYWYRQILGQKVEFLVSFYNNEISEKSEIFDDQFSVERPDGSNFTLKIRSTKLEDSAMYFCASNTGLAGGEQFFGPGTRLTVL.